This T cell receptor beta chain was captured by sequencing in a study of T cell responses to AZD1222 COVID-19 vaccine. Profiling relied on immunoSEQ multiplex PCR, and the TCRdb table lists in-frame clones only, not all of them. Here the sample spans more than 150,000 clones, 75% to 95% being singletons. CDR3 size: 17 residues. Germline V gives CDR1 MDHEN, CDR2 SYDVKM. The germline V and J ends were trimmed by 1 base and 7 bases, with 20 bases remaining between them. Points from the study as a whole: The study sampled repertoires only after the peak T cell response.

This clone is a singleton in its sample. Its target is unknown. The rearrangement uses TRBV28 and TRBJ1-5, with D tentatively TRBD1 (5 bases). The source material was peripheral blood, sampled on day 0 of AZD1222 vaccination. The sequence derives from an adult in good health. CDR3 loop: CASSLSGAPRSSQPQHF. The CDR3 DNA is TGTGCCAGCAGTTTATCCGGGGCCCCCCGTAGTTCCCAGCCCCAGCATTTT.